This T cell receptor (beta chain) is drawn from a study of cytomegalovirus exposure and HLA in healthy donors. Trimming took 2 bases from V and 8 from J, leaving 15 bases between them. There are 14 residues in the CDR3. Looked up from germline, CDR1 is SGHTA and CDR2 is FQGNSA. Primers: 60 Vbeta forward and 13 Jbeta reverse. Repertoires were generated with immunoSEQ multiplex PCR, while TCRdb's copy carries only in-frame clones and drops some. The sample includes fewer than 200,000 clones, 82% of them seen just once. The gene calls are TRBV7-2 and TRBJ1-2; D gene uncertain. The TCR originated in a man aged 45 to 65 in good health and CMV-seropositive. Sequenced: PBMCs. DNA of the CDR3: TGTGCCAGCAGCTTAAGTACAGAGAGCTTCGGCTACACCTTC. Translating it yields CASSLSTESFGYTF.